The entry below describes one TCR beta chain. Other nucleotide sequences from this sample produce the same CDR3. This entry belongs to a study of blood T cell repertoires in COVID-19. Study background: Donors in the United States, Italy and Spain gave samples during acute or convalescent COVID-19.

Produced via immunoSEQ multiplex PCR; TCRdb's table is partial and in-frame only. Counted here are hundreds of thousands of clones, almost 90% occurring once; the ten biggest clones make up about 7%. Patients in Seattle were enrolled during active infection, then followed longitudinally. Trimming removed 0 bases from V and 2 bases from J, with 8 bases in between. This CDR3 comprises 15 residues. CDR1 SGDLS and CDR2 YYNGEE come from the germline V gene. This TCR derives from a woman between 65 and 79 years old with COVID-19, enrolled during active disease. Source material: peripheral blood. This chain uses TRBV9 with TRBJ2-2; a possible D gene is TRBD2 (7 bases). CDR3 sequence (DNA): TGTGCCAGCAGCGTAGGCGGGGGCAACACCGGGGAGCTGTTTTTT. This gives the protein CASSVGGGNTGELFF.